These T cell receptor beta chains were read from a single sample in a study of blood T cell repertoires in COVID-19. Some clones are missing from TCRdb's copy, which holds only in-frame ones; the method was immunoSEQ multiplex PCR. The table lists under 200,000 clones, approximately 81% of them singletons. What was sequenced was peripheral blood. Receptors were obtained from a woman aged 55-70 years with COVID-19, enrolled during active disease. Each CDR3 is given with its conserved first and last residue. Each record gives: clone size, D gene, J gene, V gene, CDR3 length, CDR3 protein, CDR3 DNA. The D gene is left open where the match is weak. Clone size, where shown, is once, few, many, or a class for clones that have expanded.

>NA|TRBD1|TRBJ1-6|TRBV2|15
CASSEVGTDDSPLHF
TGTGCCAGCAGTGAGGTCGGGACAGATGATTCACCCCTCCACTTT
>NA|NA|TRBJ1-2|TRBV11-2|12
CASSSTDYGYTF
TGTGCCAGCAGCTCGACAGATTATGGCTACACCTTC
>NA|NA|TRBJ2-2|TRBV25-1|13
CASAPQIAGELFF
TGTGCCAGCGCCCCCCAGATCGCCGGGGAGCTGTTTTTT
>NA|NA|TRBJ1-1|TRBV19|13
CASSIRGGLAAFF
TGTGCCAGTAGTATACGGGGGGGGCTGGCAGCTTTCTTT
>NA|TRBD2|TRBJ2-1|TRBV5-1|15
CASSPIGGGWDEQFF
TGCGCCAGCAGCCCCATTGGGGGAGGGTGGGATGAGCAGTTCTTC
>once|TRBD1|TRBJ1-2|TRBV5-5|16
CASSLLWDRGKDGYTF
TGTGCCAGCAGCCTTCTATGGGACAGGGGTAAGGATGGCTACACCTTC
>few|TRBD2|TRBJ2-1|TRBV9|17
CASSVRPQAGDPNEQFF
TGTGCCAGCAGCGTAAGGCCCCAAGCGGGAGATCCCAATGAGCAGTTCTTC
>NA|TRBD1|TRBJ1-1|TRBV7-9|16
CASSQRDRGKGTEAFF
TGTGCCAGCAGCCAGAGGGACAGGGGGAAAGGCACTGAAGCTTTCTTT
>NA|NA|TRBJ2-2|TRBV5-1|15
CASSLARGGSEELFF
TGCGCCAGCAGCTTGGCGAGGGGGGGCTCGGAGGAGCTGTTTTTT
>NA|NA|TRBJ1-1|TRBV9|13
CASSVGQVHEAFF
TGTGCCAGCAGCGTAGGACAGGTTCACGAAGCTTTCTTT
>NA|NA|TRBJ1-1|TRBV7-8|13
CATSRAGITEAFF
TGTGCCACTTCCAGGGCCGGAATTACTGAAGCTTTCTTT
>NA|TRBD2|TRBJ2-3|TRBV24-1|16
CATAPGLAGVGDTQYF
TGTGCCACCGCTCCGGGACTAGCGGGAGTGGGAGATACGCAGTATTTT
>NA|NA|TRBJ1-1|TRBV11-2|14
CASSLFTGNTEAFF
TGTGCCAGCAGCTTATTCACGGGTAACACTGAAGCTTTCTTT
>NA|NA|TRBJ1-1|TRBV6-5|13
CASRATGQLEAFF
TGTGCCAGCCGCGCTACAGGCCAACTCGAAGCTTTCTTT
>NA|TRBD1|TRBJ1-2|TRBV2|12
CASRRTGDGYTF
TGTGCCAGCAGGCGGACAGGGGACGGCTACACCTTC
>NA|TRBD2|TRBJ2-1|TRBV2|15
CASRLASGSYNEQFF
TGTGCCAGTAGACTAGCTTCTGGCTCCTACAATGAGCAGTTCTTC
>NA|TRBD1|TRBJ1-5|TRBV19|15
CASSSGQGAWQPQHF
TGTGCCAGTAGCAGCGGACAGGGGGCATGGCAGCCCCAGCATTTT
>NA|NA|TRBJ2-2|TRBV5-1|14
CASSLEGDLGELFF
TGCGCCAGCAGCTTGGAAGGGGATCTCGGGGAGCTGTTTTTT
>NA|NA|TRBJ1-2|TRBV24-1|14
CATSDPRTGDGYTF
TGTGCCACCAGTGATCCTAGAACGGGAGATGGCTACACCTTC
>NA|TRBD2|TRBJ2-2|TRBV3-1/TRBV3-2|18
CASSRRGAGGTNTGELFF
TGTGCCAGCAGCCGAAGGGGAGCGGGGGGCACGAACACCGGGGAGCTGTTTTTT
>few|TRBD1|TRBJ1-6|TRBV6-5|14
CASISTGGRSPLHF
TGTGCCAGCATTTCGACAGGGGGAAGATCACCCCTCCACTTT
>NA|TRBD1|TRBJ2-1|TRBV27|16
CASHIYRQGSYNEQFF
TGTGCCAGCCACATCTATCGACAGGGATCCTACAATGAGCAGTTCTTC
>NA|NA|TRBJ1-5|TRBV11-2|13
CASSSQGGQPQHF
TGTGCCAGCAGCTCACAGGGTGGTCAGCCCCAGCATTTT
>NA|TRBD1|TRBJ1-4|TRBV18|15
CASSGTGKRNEKLFF
TGTGCCAGCTCAGGGACAGGGAAGCGGAATGAAAAACTGTTTTTT
>few|TRBD1|TRBJ1-5|TRBV27|15
CASSPQGVSNQPQHF
TGTGCCAGCAGCCCCCAGGGGGTGAGCAATCAGCCCCAGCATTTT
>NA|NA|TRBJ1-2|TRBV3-1/TRBV3-2|16
CASSSPRGPLDYGYTF
TGTGCCAGCAGCTCTCCAAGGGGCCCCCTAGACTATGGCTACACCTTC
>NA|NA|TRBJ2-1|TRBV18|12
CASSSDRSLQFF
TGTGCCAGCTCATCAGACAGGTCACTGCAGTTCTTC
>NA|NA|TRBJ1-1|TRBV18|13
CASSLDGGGEAFF
TGTGCCAGCTCCCTGGACGGGGGGGGTGAAGCTTTCTTT
>NA|NA|TRBJ1-2|TRBV6-5|13
CASSYSPGYGYTF
TGTGCCAGCAGTTACTCCCCAGGCTATGGCTACACCTTC
>NA|NA|TRBJ2-6|TRBV11-3|13
CASSHSGANVLTF
TGTGCCAGCAGTCACTCTGGGGCCAACGTCCTGACTTTC
>NA|NA|TRBJ1-2|TRBV19|16
CASRKFFTTTNYGYTF
TGTGCCAGTAGGAAATTTTTCACCACAACTAACTATGGCTACACCTTC
>NA|NA|TRBJ1-5|TRBV15|12
CATSRVEQPQHF
TGTGCCACCAGCAGAGTAGAGCAGCCCCAGCATTTT
>NA|NA|TRBJ2-7|TRBV6-5|14
CASTPAGATYEQYF
TGTGCCAGCACTCCGGCGGGGGCCACCTACGAGCAGTACTTC
>NA|NA|TRBJ2-1|TRBV27|15
CASSQALAGYNEQFF
TGTGCCAGCAGTCAAGCCTTGGCGGGCTACAATGAGCAGTTCTTC
>once|TRBD1|TRBJ1-1|TRBV6-7|15
CASSYLDRVGTEAFF
TGTGCCAGCAGTTATCTCGACAGGGTTGGGACTGAAGCTTTCTTT
>NA|NA|TRBJ1-5|TRBV7-8|16
CASSSRAGGSNQPQHF
TGTGCCAGCAGCTCACGGGCCGGAGGGAGCAATCAGCCCCAGCATTTT
>NA|TRBD1|TRBJ1-2|TRBV19|12
CATSGQVYGYTF
TGTGCCACCTCCGGACAGGTCTATGGCTACACCTTC
>NA|NA|TRBJ1-5|TRBV18|15
CASSPPGPTGQPQHF
TGTGCCAGCTCACCACCGGGACCTACAGGGCAGCCCCAGCATTTT
>once|NA|TRBJ1-1|TRBV6-5|12
CASMRMNTEAFF
TGTGCCAGCATGAGGATGAACACTGAAGCTTTCTTT
>NA|NA|TRBJ2-4|TRBV21-1|15
CASSKGGVAKNIQYF
TGTGCCAGCAGCAAGGGAGGGGTGGCCAAAAACATTCAGTACTTC
>few|NA|TRBJ2-7|TRBV28|13
CASRGPLGYEQYF
TGTGCCAGCAGGGGGCCCCTAGGCTACGAGCAGTACTTC
>NA|NA|TRBJ2-5|TRBV5-1|14
CASSYQGPPETQYF
TGCGCCAGCAGCTACCAGGGTCCCCCAGAGACCCAGTACTTC
>NA|TRBD2|TRBJ2-1|TRBV7-7|19
CASSLGLAGGPRSYNEQFF
TGTGCTAGCAGCTTAGGACTAGCGGGAGGTCCCCGCTCCTACAATGAGCAGTTCTTC
>NA|NA|TRBJ1-2|TRBV1|21
CTSSQESLGPGTDSTNYGYTF
TGCACCAGCAGCCAAGAGAGCTTAGGTCCCGGGACAGACTCAACTAACTATGGCTACACCTTC
>NA|TRBD1|TRBJ1-5|TRBV6-2/TRBV6-3|16
CASSSDRKYSNQPQHF
TGTGCCAGCAGCTCGGACAGGAAGTATAGCAATCAGCCCCAGCATTTT
>NA|NA|TRBJ2-7|TRBV27|13
CASSLAGPYEQYF
TGTGCCAGCAGTTTAGCGGGGCCCTACGAGCAGTACTTC
>NA|TRBD1|TRBJ1-1|TRBV30|13
CAWSVRGDTEAFF
TGTGCCTGGAGTGTCAGGGGGGACACTGAAGCTTTCTTT